This TCR beta chain is drawn from a study of shared clonotypes between healthy human individuals. Study outcomes and limitations: A reduction in generation probabilities was seen for non-shared clonotypes relative to those shared by all four donors. What naive subsets generally showed was a larger estimated richness than memory subsets showed.

It was at deep level that the assay was run. Authors' data handling: Quality scores were absent from the junction-only immunoSEQ sequences, so filtering differed. Profiling relied on immunoSEQ multiplex PCR, and the TCRdb table lists in-frame clones only, not all of them. The V and J calls and clone size were taken over from that table, and D and trimming were inferred from the DNA. The sample has some 740,000 clones; 85% to 95% are singletons. Germline V gene sequence: CDR1 SEHNR, CDR2 FQNEAQ (reference sequence). V was clipped by 0 bases and J by 6 bases; unmatched bases: 7. There are 16 residues in the CDR3. In regard to this clone: Its specificity is not known.

Positively selected for CCR7, the CD45RO-negative cells used as naive CD8 cells excluded terminally differentiated effector memory CD45RA+ cells. The sequencing input was naive CD8+ T cells sorted from blood. The chain joins TRBV7-9 to TRBJ2-2; 7 nucleotides align to TRBD1. The TCR sequence derives from a man aged 25 to 40 in good health. The CDR3 DNA reads TGTGCCAGCAGCTTAGCCGAGGGGGCGAGGGCCGGGGAGCTGTTTTTT. Encoded protein: CASSLAEGARAGELFF.